A single sample is the source of the 18 T cell receptor beta chains below, sequenced in a study of T cells in Graves' hyperthyroidism and ophthalmopathy. Using RNA transcripts as the source, TCR beta CDR3 regions were amplified. A set of HTBI primers served as the primers for a first-round RT-PCR of the TCR CDR3. TCRdb reanalysed the multiplex PCR reads using MiXCR and keeps one entry per CDR3 protein. The profile shows 500,000 to 600,000 distinct CDR3 sequences, 35% to 55% of them singletons. Sequenced material: peripheral blood or thyroid tissue (not recorded which). The source of these receptors is an adult woman with Graves' disease, either hyperthyroidism or ophthalmopathy (not recorded which).

The chain has TRBV7-2 and TRBJ2-7; D call uncertain. V dropped 7 bases and J dropped 4 bases, with 14 bases sitting between them. The CDR3 loop spans 13 amino acids. CDR1 is SGHTA and CDR2 is FQGNSA in the germline V gene. The CDR3 DNA sequence: TGTGCCAGCACCAAAGACCATGCGTACGAGCAGTACTTC. Translated, it gives CASTKDHAYEQYF.

The chain combines TRBV7-9 with TRBJ2-5; D gene uncertain. The CDR3 extends over 9 amino acids. Germline V CDR1 and CDR2: SEHNR, FQNEAQ (reference sequence). The ends were cut back, 10 bases at V and 4 bases at J, with 4 bases in the middle. The DNA for the CDR3 is TGTGCCATCGGAGAGACCCAGTACTTC. This codes for CAIGETQYF. The complete variable domain, with remaining parts taken from reference TRBV7-9 and TRBJ2-5, reads DTGVSQNPRHKITKRGQNVTFRCDPISEHNRLYWYRQTLGQGPEFLTYFQNEAQLEKSRLLSDRFSAERPKGSFSTLEIQRTEQGDSAMYLCAIGETQYFGPGTRLLVL.

This chain uses TRBV2 with TRBJ1-4; D is perhaps TRBD1 (6 bases). The CDR3 length is 19 residues. Trimming removed 8 bases from V and 6 bases from J, with 31 bases in between. Per the germline V gene, CDR1 is SNHLY and CDR2 is FYNNEI. The DNA for the CDR3 is TGTGCCAGCGTTCGCTCGGGGGCTCAAAGCGGGGTTTGGGATGAAAAACTGTTTTTT. Amino acid sequence: CASVRSGAQSGVWDEKLFF.

The chain joins TRBV6-5 to TRBJ2-2; 9 bases are shared with TRBD1. This CDR3 is built from 16 residues. V dropped 6 bases and J dropped 7; count of bases not matched to a gene: 12. Germline V gene sequence: CDR1 MNHEY, CDR2 SVGAGI. The CDR3 coding sequence is TGTGCCAGCAGGCGAGGACAGGGGATATACGGCGGGGAGCTGTTTTTT. It specifies CASRRGQGIYGGELFF.

The CDR3 sequence is CATSSEAVFNTGELFF. For the CDR3, the DNA is TGTGCCACCAGCAGTGAAGCAGTCTTCAACACCGGGGAGCTGTTTTTT. This chain uses TRBV15 with TRBJ2-2; D unclear. Germline values: CDR1 LNHNV, CDR2 YYDKDF (reference sequence). The CDR3 covers 16 residues. The V and J ends lost 3 bases and 2 bases respectively, with 13 bases between them.

In nucleotides, the CDR3 is TGTGCCAGCAGTGAATGGGCGGAAGCTTTCTTT. It translates to CASSEWAEAFF. The J gene is TRBJ1-1, the V gene TRBV2; no clear D. The length of the CDR3 is 11 residues. Trimming cost V 2 bases and J 8 bases, with 6 bases left between them. Germline V gene sequence: CDR1 SNHLY, CDR2 FYNNEI.

The J gene is TRBJ1-1, the V gene TRBV5-1; D is unclear. The CDR3 covers 11 residues. With 7 bases removed from V and 2 bases from J, the gap between germline ends came to 6 bases. Per the germline V gene, CDR1 is SGHRS and CDR2 is YFSETQ. The CDR3 nucleotides are TGCGCCAGCGCGGATAACACTGAAGCTTTCTTT. It specifies CASADNTEAFF. The entire variable domain, with the rest obtained from reference TRBV5-1 and TRBJ1-1, is as follows: KAGVTQTPRYLIKTRGQQVTLSCSPISGHRSVSWYQQTPGQGLQFLFEYFSETQRNKGNFPGRFSGRQFSNSRSEMNVSTLELGDSALYLCASADNTEAFFGQGTRLTVV.

This clonotype was found once. The chain couples TRBV7-6 to TRBJ2-7; TRBD1 might be the D (7 bases). CDR1 and CDR2 from the germline V gene are SGHVS and FNYEAQ. Trimming pared 4 bases from V and 3 bases from J, leaving 16 bases between. CDR3 length equals 15 residues. The CDR3: CASSSEAGQFYEQYF. Written as DNA, the CDR3 is TGTGCCAGCAGCTCGGAGGCGGGACAGTTCTACGAGCAGTACTTC.

V usage is TRBV2 and J usage is TRBJ1-1; D remains ambiguous. Germline CDR1 is SNHLY and CDR2 is FYNNEI. The CDR3 extends over 12 amino acids. V was clipped by 3 bases and J by 6 bases, with 8 bases between them. CDR3: CASSDRTAEAFF. In nucleotides, the CDR3 is TGTGCCAGCAGTGACAGGACCGCTGAAGCTTTCTTT. The full variable domain, completed using reference TRBV2 and TRBJ1-1, is EPEVTQTPSHQVTQMGQEVILRCVPISNHLYFYWYRQILGQKVEFLVSFYNNEISEKSEIFDDQFSVERPDGSNFTLKIRSTKLEDSAMYFCASSDRTAEAFFGQGTRLTVV.

The rearrangement joins TRBV7-9 to TRBJ2-7; weak D call: TRBD2 (6 bases). Germline V gives CDR1 SEHNR, CDR2 FQNEAQ (reference sequence). The length of the CDR3 is 15 residues. Deletions cut 5 bases from V and 3 bases from J, with 17 bases between. CDR3 protein: CASSHAGGSGYEQYF. CDR3 coding DNA: TGTGCCAGCAGCCACGCCGGGGGTAGCGGCTACGAGCAGTACTTC.

This clonotype was detected once. This chain joins TRBV20-1 and TRBJ1-5; TRBD1 agrees at 8 bases. CDR1 DFQATT and CDR2 SNEGSKA come from the germline V gene (reference sequence). J was trimmed by 2 bases and V by 5 bases; bases with no gene match: 8. The CDR3 length is 15 residues. CDR3 amino acids: CSAPDRVSGNQPQHF. The CDR3 nucleotides are TGCAGTGCTCCGGACAGGGTCTCGGGCAATCAGCCCCAGCATTTT.

Regarding this clonotype: Compared with germline, one end of the junction differs, possibly owing to a read error. The chain uses TRBV10-2 and TRBJ2-7, with D possibly TRBD2 on 5 matching bases. Germline-derived CDR1 and CDR2 are WSHSY and SAAADI. The CDR3 totals 15 residues. The CDR3 coding sequence is TGCGCCAGCAGTGATCCGGCCGACCGCACCGGGGAGCTGTACTTC. Its translation: CASSDPADRTGELYF.

This chain connects TRBV29-1 to TRBJ1-2; D gene unclear. The V gene lost 3 bases and the J gene lost 4 bases, with 9 bases spanning the gap. Germline CDR1 is SQVTM and CDR2 is ANQGSEA. This CDR3 region has 12 residues. This chain's CDR3 is CSVDGISYGYTF. CDR3 in DNA: TGCAGCGTTGACGGGATTAGCTATGGCTACACCTTC.

V usage is TRBV7-6 and J usage is TRBJ2-5; D might be TRBD1 or TRBD2, each matching 5 bases. CDR1 is SGHVS and CDR2 is FNYEAQ in the germline V gene. The CDR3 sequence is 15 residues long. Deletions cut 7 bases from V and 5 bases from J, with 20 bases between. The CDR3 DNA is TGTGCCAGCAAGCCAGTTTCGGGGCTGGGGGAGACCCAGTACTTC. Translated: CASKPVSGLGETQYF.

At least ten counts were recorded for this clonotype. CDR3 in DNA: TGTGCCAGCAGTTGGGGGGGCGCATATCTCACCTTC. Translating gives CASSWGGAYLTF. The rearrangement joins TRBV27 to TRBJ1-2, with D possibly matching TRBD1 (6 bases). The V end lost 4 bases, the J end lost 13 bases, and 16 bases lay between the germline ends. The CDR3 totals 12 residues. In germline, CDR1 is MNHEY, CDR2 SMNVEV (reference sequence).

This clonotype was seen only once. A much more abundant neighbour one base away suggests this may be a read error. The V call is TRBV19, the J call TRBJ1-2; a weak D match, TRBD1 (5 bases). The CDR3 consists of 15 residues. Germline values: CDR1 LNHDA, CDR2 SQIVND (reference sequence). In DNA form, the CDR3 reads TGTGCCTGGACCCGTTCCAGGCGGGGGAACTATGGCCACACCTTC. It yields the protein CAWTRSRRGNYGHTF.

The chain employs TRBV5-1 and TRBJ2-2; 7 positions agree with TRBD1. Germline-derived CDR1 and CDR2 are SGHRS and YFSETQ. V gave up 2 bases and J gave up 0 bases; unmatched junction bases: 4. CDR3 length equals 16 residues. The CDR3 reads CASSFYRGPNTGELFF. DNA of the CDR3: TGCGCCAGCAGCTTCTACAGGGGTCCGAACACCGGGGAGCTGTTTTTT. The full variable domain, completed using reference TRBV5-1 and TRBJ2-2, is KAGVTQTPRYLIKTRGQQVTLSCSPISGHRSVSWYQQTPGQGLQFLFEYFSETQRNKGNFPGRFSGRQFSNSRSEMNVSTLELGDSALYLCASSFYRGPNTGELFFGEGSRLTVL.

This rearrangement joins TRBV7-9 to TRBJ1-2; D not resolved. Germline CDR1 reads SEHNR; CDR2 reads FQNEAQ (reference sequence). V lost 5 bases to trimming and J lost 8 bases, with 15 bases between them. This CDR3 comprises 13 residues. This CDR3 reads CASSADREGGYTF. The CDR3 coding sequence is TGTGCCAGCAGCGCTGACCGGGAGGGCGGCTACACCTTC.